This TCR beta chain emerged from a study of blood T cell repertoires in COVID-19. Study details: The United States, Italy and Spain supplied acute and convalescent COVID-19 samples.

Sequencing was performed with immunoSEQ multiplex PCR; in TCRdb, only in-frame clones are kept and a portion is missing. The data contain approximately 70,000 clones, about four fifths of them singletons. Germline assignment: CDR1 MNHEY and CDR2 SMNVEV (reference sequence). J was trimmed by 6 bases and V by 3 bases; bases with no gene match: 12. There are 16 residues in the CDR3. The TCR was taken from a woman older than 75 with active or convalescent COVID-19. Sequencing was performed on peripheral blood. The chain couples TRBV27 to TRBJ2-5, with TRBD2 matching over 8 bases. As DNA, the CDR3 is TGTGCCAGCAGTTTGCGCCCAGGAAGCGGGGGTAAGACCCAGTACTTC. It encodes CASSLRPGSGGKTQYF.